A selection of T cell receptor beta chains follows, all from one sample in a study of T cell repertoires in cytomegalovirus infection. One entry per CDR3 protein, called by TCRdb with MiXCR from the reads. The table records nearly 550,000 distinct CDR3 sequences, 16% of them present only once. Material for sequencing was CD8+ T cells from PBMCs. The receptors shown here come from a human donor in good health (CMV status not recorded). Some clones in this sample may be carry-over from other donors' samples. The CDR3 runs from the conserved cysteine through the conserved F or W.

V gene,CDR3 protein
TRBV29-1,CSVAGDSRRAEAFF
TRBV10-2,CASSDTGFPSHEQYF
TRBV7-8,CASSLGKRAEAFF
TRBV5-4,CASRDTGAYEQYF
TRBV10-3,CASPFSQGEEETQYF
TRBV27,CASSLYPGAEETQYF
TRBV29-1,CSATTGSYEQYF
TRBV6-1,CASNPTGPNTGELGF
TRBV28,CASNPDRYYEQYF
TRBV28,CASRPTGRRVAKNIQYF
TRBV6-1,CASSGDPISYGYTF
TRBV28,CASRKPGQGSYEQYF
TRBV7-9,CASSLKEARQETQYF
TRBV2,CASHRPSGGGVSEQYF
TRBV7-9,CASSPDGVLGGYTF
TRBV3-1,CASSQGLADQETQYF
TRBV7-9,CASSAGQGEGKNIQYF
TRBV12-5,CASGLQGAGYTF
TRBV12-3/TRBV12-4,CASSSATSGVYEQYF
TRBV14,CASSPALVWGYTF
TRBV25-1,CASSEFLATGDTGELFF
TRBV7-8,CASSSTGGLDTDLQYF
TRBV6-5,CASAARGNEKLFF
TRBV5-1,CASSLARLNTEAFF
TRBV9,CASSTSPGQNPKTEAFF
TRBV7-6,CASSQEASGNTDTQYF
TRBV4-1,CASSQGQGRTEAFF
TRBV29-1,CSVSTGFVYGYTF
TRBV6-2/TRBV6-3,CASIDTFMNTEAFF
TRBV27,CASSLSLASQDEQYF
TRBV7-9,CASTVRGQGDTDTQYF
TRBV7-9,CASSLWYEQYF
TRBV27,CASSLGRSFYEQYF
TRBV11-2,CASSPIAGSGGRWQFF
TRBV6-6,CASSYPRGLNQPQHF
TRBV7-9,CASSFPTGAKRNTEAFF
TRBV7-3,CASSVPPNTEAFF
TRBV15,CATSRDGQGTNEKLFF
TRBV7-8,CASSLEQGSHNQPQHF
TRBV19,CASSISAGGNIQYF
TRBV23-1,CASSQSPTGGIYEQYF
TRBV12-3/TRBV12-4,CASTSRAVFYEQYF
TRBV15,CATSRGRTGWGTEAFF
TRBV20-1,CSAPHRVSYNEQFF
TRBV27,CASSFRGYDEQFF
TRBV19,CASSITGQGTYNEQFF
TRBV18,CASSPRTPPGGDYGYTF
TRBV5-5,CASSPGIDSRYLLSGNTIYF
TRBV7-6,CASSSLAGQGSYNEQFF
TRBV7-6,CASSLASGNEQFF
TRBV7-3,CASSGQPGHPYEQYF
TRBV15,CATSRDLGLNQPQHF
TRBV3-1,CASSEKGLGDREQYF
TRBV5-5,CASSLGRKQFF
TRBV28,CASSPFRGQVQPQHF
TRBV5-1,CASSLGTQSNYGYTF
TRBV2,CATLGGESSYNEQFF
TRBV7-9,CASSGVGTSNYGYTF
TRBV28,CASSTGQGFYNEQFF
TRBV7-2,CASSLGSRAVRLAQYF